A selection of T cell receptor beta chains follows, all from one sample in a study of T cells in Graves' hyperthyroidism and ophthalmopathy. TCRdb fed the multiplex PCR reads into MiXCR, producing one record per CDR3 protein. This table has some 320,000 distinct CDR3 sequences, 12% to 15% appearing once. The sample consisted of blood. These receptors all come from a woman aged 40 to 49 with Graves' ophthalmopathy. Each CDR3 is given with its conserved first and last residue. The D gene is left open where the match is weak. Size is stated for part of the rows, as once, few or many counts, or as a class when the clone is expanded.

V gene: TRBV14
clone size: -
D gene: TRBD2
J gene: TRBJ2-1
CDR3 protein: CASSQQTGTSYNEQFF
CDR3 DNA: TGTGCCAGCAGCCAACAAACCGGGACTAGCTACAATGAGCAGTTCTTC

V gene: TRBV4-1
clone size: -
D gene: TRBD1
J gene: TRBJ2-7
CDR3 protein: CASSPGETGRYEQYF
CDR3 DNA: TGCGCCAGCAGCCCCGGCGAGACAGGGCGGTACGAGCAGTACTTC

V gene: TRBV12-3/TRBV12-4
clone size: -
D gene: -
J gene: TRBJ2-1
CDR3 protein: CASSPGLRNEQFF
CDR3 DNA: TGTGCCAGCAGTCCAGGACTCCGCAATGAGCAGTTCTTC

V gene: TRBV10-2
clone size: many
D gene: -
J gene: TRBJ1-1
CDR3 protein: CASSGAHEGAEAFF
CDR3 DNA: TGCGCCAGCAGTGGCGCACACGAGGGGGCTGAAGCTTTCTTT

V gene: TRBV7-9
clone size: many
D gene: -
J gene: TRBJ2-2
CDR3 protein: CASSFLGANTGELFF
CDR3 DNA: TGTGCCAGCAGCTTCCTCGGGGCGAACACCGGGGAGCTGTTTTTT

V gene: TRBV11-1
clone size: many
D gene: -
J gene: TRBJ2-7
CDR3 protein: CASSLGEHEQYF
CDR3 DNA: TGTGCCAGCAGCTTAGGCGAACACGAGCAGTACTTC

V gene: TRBV12-3/TRBV12-4
clone size: many
D gene: -
J gene: TRBJ2-3
CDR3 protein: CASSLFGYVVRTDTQYF
CDR3 DNA: TGTGCCAGCAGTTTGTTCGGGTATGTGGTGCGCACAGATACGCAGTATTTT

V gene: TRBV3-1
clone size: few
D gene: TRBD1
J gene: TRBJ1-2
CDR3 protein: CASSTQGLYGYTF
CDR3 DNA: TGTGCCAGCAGCACACAGGGGTTGTACGGCTACACCTTC

V gene: TRBV5-5
clone size: many
D gene: TRBD1
J gene: TRBJ1-5
CDR3 protein: CASSRRGQEPQHF
CDR3 DNA: TGTGCCAGCAGCCGCAGGGGGCAGGAGCCCCAGCATTTT

V gene: TRBV6-1
clone size: many
D gene: -
J gene: TRBJ1-5
CDR3 protein: CASAPGASNQPQHF
CDR3 DNA: TGTGCTTCGGCCCCGGGGGCGAGCAATCAGCCCCAGCATTTT

V gene: TRBV15
clone size: many
D gene: TRBD2
J gene: TRBJ2-1
CDR3 protein: CATSSRRMRGSSYNEQFF
CDR3 DNA: TGTGCCACCAGCTCACGCCGTATGCGCGGGAGCTCCTACAATGAGCAGTTCTTC

V gene: TRBV6-1
clone size: many
D gene: -
J gene: TRBJ2-3
CDR3 protein: CASSEEMGWDRRHTDTQYF
CDR3 DNA: TGTGCCAGCAGTGAAGAGATGGGGTGGGACCGAAGGCACACAGATACGCAGTATTTT

V gene: TRBV19
clone size: many
D gene: -
J gene: TRBJ2-2
CDR3 protein: CASSKANGELFF
CDR3 DNA: TGTGCCAGTAGTAAGGCGAACGGGGAGCTGTTTTTT

V gene: TRBV7-9
clone size: -
D gene: -
J gene: TRBJ2-5
CDR3 protein: CASSLLDWSYQETQYF
CDR3 DNA: TGTGCCAGCAGCCTACTGGATTGGTCTTACCAAGAGACCCAGTACTTC

V gene: TRBV7-2
clone size: many
D gene: TRBD2
J gene: TRBJ2-1
CDR3 protein: CASSRTSGGDNEQFF
CDR3 DNA: TGTGCCAGCAGCCGAACTAGCGGGGGGGACAATGAGCAGTTCTTC

V gene: TRBV20-1
clone size: few
D gene: TRBD1
J gene: TRBJ1-3
CDR3 protein: CSAKGAGSGNTIYF
CDR3 DNA: TGCAGTGCTAAGGGGGCTGGATCTGGAAACACCATATATTTT

V gene: TRBV5-1
clone size: few
D gene: TRBD1
J gene: TRBJ2-7
CDR3 protein: CASSLTGQAYEEQYF
CDR3 DNA: TGCGCCAGCAGCTTAACAGGACAGGCCTACGAAGAGCAGTACTTC

V gene: TRBV7-9
clone size: few
D gene: -
J gene: TRBJ1-1
CDR3 protein: CASSLEAGFSNTEAFF
CDR3 DNA: TGTGCCAGCAGCTTAGAAGCCGGGTTTTCAAACACTGAAGCTTTCTTT

V gene: TRBV20-1
clone size: many
D gene: TRBD1
J gene: TRBJ1-2
CDR3 protein: CSAPKQGALGYTF
CDR3 DNA: TGCAGTGCTCCGAAACAGGGGGCGCTTGGCTACACCTTC

V gene: TRBV20-1
clone size: few
D gene: TRBD2
J gene: TRBJ2-5
CDR3 protein: CSARTSERTQYF
CDR3 DNA: TGCAGTGCCAGGACTAGCGAGCGTACCCAGTACTTC

V gene: TRBV7-9
clone size: few
D gene: -
J gene: TRBJ2-1
CDR3 protein: CASSLVFNEQFF
CDR3 DNA: TGTGCCAGCAGCTTAGTATTCAATGAGCAGTTCTTC

V gene: TRBV6-1
clone size: many
D gene: -
J gene: TRBJ2-2
CDR3 protein: CASSERGRVSGELFF
CDR3 DNA: TGTGCCAGCAGCGAGAGGGGCCGGGTATCTGGGGAGCTGTTTTTT

V gene: TRBV18
clone size: -
D gene: -
J gene: TRBJ2-7
CDR3 protein: CASLPPVRASYEQYF
CDR3 DNA: TGTGCCAGCTTACCACCGGTTCGGGCCTCCTACGAGCAGTACTTC

V gene: TRBV20-1
clone size: few
D gene: -
J gene: TRBJ1-2
CDR3 protein: CSASSGVDGYTF
CDR3 DNA: TGCAGTGCTAGCTCGGGGGTTGACGGCTACACCTTC

V gene: TRBV12-3/TRBV12-4
clone size: once
D gene: -
J gene: TRBJ2-5
CDR3 protein: CASSFFPETQYF
CDR3 DNA: TGTGCCAGCAGTTTTTTCCCAGAGACCCAGTACTTC

V gene: TRBV10-3
clone size: many
D gene: -
J gene: TRBJ2-7
CDR3 protein: CAISDFRTPVTYEQYF
CDR3 DNA: TGTGCCATCAGTGATTTCAGGACACCCGTTACCTACGAGCAGTACTTC

V gene: TRBV7-2
clone size: -
D gene: -
J gene: TRBJ2-7
CDR3 protein: CASSPGRAGSYEQYF
CDR3 DNA: TGTGCCAGCAGCCCCGGACGAGCGGGTTCCTACGAGCAGTACTTC

V gene: TRBV14
clone size: many
D gene: TRBD2
J gene: TRBJ2-7
CDR3 protein: CASSQDPAGDYEQYF
CDR3 DNA: TGTGCCAGCAGCCAAGATCCAGCGGGAGACTACGAGCAGTACTTC

V gene: TRBV29-1
clone size: many
D gene: TRBD2
J gene: TRBJ2-2
CDR3 protein: CSVVLAGVRENTGELFF
CDR3 DNA: TGCAGCGTTGTTTTGGCGGGAGTGCGGGAGAACACCGGGGAGCTGTTTTTT

V gene: TRBV5-1
clone size: -
D gene: -
J gene: TRBJ2-7
CDR3 protein: CASSHELRTALDEQYF
CDR3 DNA: TGCGCCAGCAGCCACGAACTCCGGACAGCCCTGGACGAGCAGTACTTC

V gene: TRBV28
clone size: many
D gene: -
J gene: TRBJ1-5
CDR3 protein: CASSSTNTQPQHF
CDR3 DNA: TGTGCCAGCAGTTCTACAAATACTCAGCCCCAGCATTTT

V gene: TRBV7-2
clone size: many
D gene: -
J gene: TRBJ2-1
CDR3 protein: CASSLSANNLEQFF
CDR3 DNA: TGTGCCAGCAGCTTATCAGCCAATAACCTTGAGCAGTTCTTC

V gene: TRBV10-2
clone size: -
D gene: -
J gene: TRBJ2-7
CDR3 protein: CASSEGVSTYEQYF
CDR3 DNA: TGCGCCAGCAGTGAGGGAGTGTCAACCTACGAGCAGTACTTC

V gene: TRBV6-5
clone size: many
D gene: TRBD1
J gene: TRBJ2-5
CDR3 protein: CASSYGQDETQYF
CDR3 DNA: TGTGCCAGCAGTTACGGACAGGATGAGACCCAGTACTTC

V gene: TRBV5-1
clone size: many
D gene: -
J gene: TRBJ2-1
CDR3 protein: CASSLAGTPYNEQFF
CDR3 DNA: TGCGCCAGCAGCTTGGCCGGGACGCCTTACAATGAGCAGTTCTTC

V gene: TRBV12-3/TRBV12-4
clone size: many
D gene: -
J gene: TRBJ1-5
CDR3 protein: CASSTPDGVFSNQPQHF
CDR3 DNA: TGTGCCAGCAGCACTCCGGACGGGGTATTTAGCAATCAGCCCCAGCATTTT

V gene: TRBV27
clone size: many
D gene: -
J gene: TRBJ2-3
CDR3 protein: CASSSRTDTQYF
CDR3 DNA: TGTGCCAGCAGTTCCCGCACAGATACGCAGTATTTT

V gene: TRBV12-3/TRBV12-4
clone size: many
D gene: -
J gene: TRBJ2-1
CDR3 protein: CASSLWASVSNEQFF
CDR3 DNA: TGTGCCAGCAGTTTATGGGCTAGCGTCTCCAATGAGCAGTTCTTC

V gene: TRBV28
clone size: many
D gene: -
J gene: TRBJ2-2
CDR3 protein: CASSLLGAGELFF
CDR3 DNA: TGTGCCAGCAGTTTATTGGGAGCCGGGGAGCTGTTTTTT

V gene: TRBV2
clone size: many
D gene: TRBD1
J gene: TRBJ1-5
CDR3 protein: CASSPGTGRNQPQHF
CDR3 DNA: TGTGCCAGCAGTCCCGGGACAGGGCGCAATCAGCCCCAGCATTTT

V gene: TRBV29-1
clone size: many
D gene: -
J gene: TRBJ2-3
CDR3 protein: CSVVESGSYTDTQYF
CDR3 DNA: TGCAGCGTTGTGGAGTCCGGCAGCTATACAGATACGCAGTATTTT

V gene: TRBV2
clone size: many
D gene: -
J gene: TRBJ2-5
CDR3 protein: CASSDPPGGETQYF
CDR3 DNA: TGTGCCAGCAGTGATCCTCCGGGCGGGGAGACCCAGTACTTC

V gene: TRBV29-1
clone size: many
D gene: -
J gene: TRBJ1-1
CDR3 protein: CSVVGAGPSNTEAFF
CDR3 DNA: TGCAGCGTCGTCGGGGCAGGGCCATCAAACACTGAAGCTTTCTTT

V gene: TRBV6-5
clone size: many
D gene: -
J gene: TRBJ1-1
CDR3 protein: CASSYSWRTDNTEAFF
CDR3 DNA: TGTGCCAGCAGTTACTCGTGGCGGACAGACAACACTGAAGCTTTCTTT

V gene: TRBV6-5
clone size: many
D gene: -
J gene: TRBJ2-3
CDR3 protein: CASSYSRAGTDTQYF
CDR3 DNA: TGTGCCAGCAGTTACTCGAGGGCGGGCACAGATACGCAGTATTTT

V gene: TRBV10-3
clone size: many
D gene: -
J gene: TRBJ2-5
CDR3 protein: CAISTPLVPTQYF
CDR3 DNA: TGTGCCATCAGCACCCCGCTAGTACCGACCCAGTACTTC

V gene: TRBV6-1
clone size: many
D gene: TRBD1
J gene: TRBJ2-1
CDR3 protein: CASSSGGLGYNEQFF
CDR3 DNA: TGTGCCAGCAGTTCAGGGGGCCTAGGATACAATGAGCAGTTCTTC

V gene: TRBV24-1
clone size: -
D gene: -
J gene: TRBJ2-5
CDR3 protein: CATSVGAGETQYF
CDR3 DNA: TGTGCCACCAGTGTGGGGGCAGGAGAGACCCAGTACTTC

V gene: TRBV18
clone size: few
D gene: -
J gene: TRBJ2-7
CDR3 protein: CASSLTGPREQYF
CDR3 DNA: TGTGCCAGCTCACTAACCGGGCCCCGTGAGCAGTACTTC

V gene: TRBV30
clone size: many
D gene: TRBD2
J gene: TRBJ2-7
CDR3 protein: CAWSQPTSGSYEQYF
CDR3 DNA: TGTGCCTGGAGTCAACCGACTAGCGGGAGCTACGAGCAGTACTTC

V gene: TRBV27
clone size: many
D gene: -
J gene: TRBJ1-2
CDR3 protein: CASCTLQGGYGYTF
CDR3 DNA: TGTGCCAGCTGTACACTACAGGGTGGTTATGGCTACACCTTC

V gene: TRBV30
clone size: -
D gene: TRBD2
J gene: TRBJ2-1
CDR3 protein: CAWSLTSGRFNEQFF
CDR3 DNA: TGTGCCTGGAGCTTAACTAGCGGGAGATTCAATGAGCAGTTCTTC

V gene: TRBV12-3/TRBV12-4
clone size: many
D gene: TRBD1
J gene: TRBJ1-5
CDR3 protein: CASSMDRGLGQPQHF
CDR3 DNA: TGTGCCAGCAGTATGGACAGGGGGCTCGGTCAGCCCCAGCATTTT